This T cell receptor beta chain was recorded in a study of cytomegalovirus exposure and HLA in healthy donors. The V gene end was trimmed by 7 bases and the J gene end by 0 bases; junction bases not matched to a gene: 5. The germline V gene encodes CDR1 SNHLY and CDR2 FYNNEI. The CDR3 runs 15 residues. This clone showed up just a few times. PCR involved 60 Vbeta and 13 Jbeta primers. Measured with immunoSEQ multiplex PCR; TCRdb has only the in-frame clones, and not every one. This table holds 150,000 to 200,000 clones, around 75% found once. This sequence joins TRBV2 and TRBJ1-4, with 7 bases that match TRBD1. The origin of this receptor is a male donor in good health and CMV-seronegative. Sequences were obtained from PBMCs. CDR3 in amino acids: CASTQGGTTNEKLFF. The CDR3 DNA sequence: TGTGCCAGCACCCAGGGGGGAACAACTAATGAAAAACTGTTTTTT.